The present T cell receptor (beta chain) was sequenced within a study of blood T cell repertoires in COVID-19 (dated by TCRdb to about 2020). General notes on the study: The collaborator samples originated in the United States, Italy and Spain and spanned the acute and convalescent phases of COVID-19. The prospective study material was composed of cDNA or gDNA derived from T cells, B-cell-depleted T cells, or PBMCs. Deeply sampled blood TCRbeta repertoires from subjects exposed to, actively infected with, or recovered from COVID-19 were included in the dataset. A freely available public database, intended as a resource for researchers studying the immune response to SARS-CoV-2, is where the repertoires were released. The samples were drawn from the first 160 participants of the ongoing ImmuneRACE study and from over a thousand subjects provided by 6 global collaborators. Sample metadata almost always included a de-identified subject ID, COVID-19 status, age in years and sex. Where available, HLA class I and class II types were obtained from metadata supplied by the sample provider rather than from assay-based typing.

Each collaborating institution followed its own protocols to collect whole blood in K2EDTA tubes. For TCRbeta analysis, collaborator samples were shipped as frozen whole blood, as isolated PBMCs, or as DNA extracted from either sample type. This clone appeared a few times. This receptor's antigen is unknown. Base qualities are not provided; no much larger clone lies one nucleotide away. The paper as a whole reports these results and caveats: Clinical and demographic metadata were provided uncurated, with the amount varying by source and participant.

TCRbeta CDR3 regions were amplified from genomic DNA by means of the immunoSEQ Assay, a bias-controlled multiplex PCR. As for how the authors treated the data: The number of nucleated cells in each sample was estimated by amplification of reference gene primers within the assay. To quantify the absolute abundance of each unique TCRbeta CDR3 rearrangement, sequence reads were collapsed and filtered. For each sample, productive Simpson clonality was calculated by taking the square root of Simpson's diversity index across productive rearrangements. In TCRdb, the immuneACCESS table is reduced to in-frame sequences with V and J assigned. These tables do not hold every clone; where another copy was compared, an unresolved V gene accounts for under half, and the others remain unexplained. That table is the source of V, J and clone size, and D and trimming were worked out from the DNA. In this sample the table shows about 210,000 clones, 80% to 90% of which occur a single time. The top ten hold 9.7% of the sample.

The sequence derives from a man over 45 with active or convalescent COVID-19. Sequencing input: peripheral blood.

The CDR3 amino acid sequence is: CASSEQGSGDYEQYV. The DNA sequence reads TGTGCCAGCAGTGAACAGGGTAGCGGGGACTACGAGCAGTACGTC. Rearrangement joined TRBV2 to TRBJ2-7, with 8 middle bases fitting TRBD2. The CDR3 covers 15 residues, taking in both the cysteine and the valine. Just CDR3 DNA is preserved here, 45 bases in frame from base 1. CDR1 SNHLY and CDR2 FYNNEI were looked up in the germline V gene. V loses 2 bases at its end and J loses 3 bases; junction bases beyond the gene matches: 6.